This TCR beta chain was recovered during a study of cytomegalovirus exposure and HLA in healthy donors. 13 Jbeta primers and 60 Vbeta primers were used for the PCR. The protocol was immunoSEQ multiplex PCR, while the TCRdb copy is restricted to in-frame clones and leaves out a portion. The sample gives roughly 190,000 clones, around three quarters of which show up once; approximately 1.8% is in the top ten. Trimming cost V 0 bases and J 9 bases, with 8 bases left between them. Per the germline V gene, CDR1 is LGHNA and CDR2 is YNFKEQ. This CDR3 spans 12 amino acids. Whereas donors were nominally healthy upon sampling, unrecorded immune exposures were probable. Findings and limits, study-wide: Cytomegalovirus status was reportedly diagnosed by the classifier with high specificity and sensitivity. Apparent HLA restriction characterized most CMV-associated TCR beta chains in a later analysis. Later on, a genetic analysis was performed. It linked a missense variant in DCLRE1C with V- and J-gene trimming of TCR beta.

Regarding this clone: Antigen unknown.

The specimen sequenced was PBMCs. The receptor was isolated from a woman aged 25-40 years in good health and CMV-seronegative. The chain uses TRBV4-2 and TRBJ1-1; D is uncertain. The CDR3 DNA reads TGTGCCAGCAGCCAAGATACAGACCAAGCTTTCTTT. It translates to CASSQDTDQAFF.